These T cell receptor beta chains were read from a single sample in a study of T cell repertoires in cytomegalovirus infection. TCRdb fed the reads into MiXCR, producing one record per CDR3 protein. The sample carries roughly 500,000 distinct CDR3 sequences, roughly a third recorded once. Their cognate antigens are unknown. The sequencing here drew on cultured PBMCs, taken from culture after CMV antigen stimulation. These receptor sequences come from a human donor in good health (CMV status not recorded). Some clones in this sample may be carry-over from other donors' samples. Both conserved end residues are trimmed from each CDR3.

TRBJ2-1,TRBV5-4,ASSLERGSTPLGNEQF
TRBJ1-3,TRBV30,AWSAGHGDSGNTIY
TRBJ2-7,TRBV6-1,ASTPGQGTYEQY
TRBJ1-5,TRBV7-8,ASSPLRTSLGGNQPQH
TRBJ2-1,TRBV9,ASSAFGGSYNEQL
TRBJ1-1,TRBV20-1,SAWIGTLNTEAF
TRBJ1-1,TRBV29-1,SVDRGMNTEAF
TRBJ2-7,TRBV20-1,SQAGTGGRNYEQY
TRBJ1-5,TRBV19,ASSIGGRNQPQH
TRBJ2-1,TRBV30,AWSRGTGRINEQF
TRBJ2-1,TRBV4-3,ASSVQPGTDEEQF
TRBJ1-3,TRBV7-2,ASSLGYSGNTIY
TRBJ2-2,TRBV7-2,ASSFRNPIRGELF
TRBJ2-7,TRBV24-1,ATSDADGSYEQY
TRBJ2-1,TRBV6-9,ASSLERTSYNEQF
TRBJ1-2,TRBV6-1,ASSREGTDYGYT
TRBJ2-3,TRBV19,ASRGRTSDSLDTQY
TRBJ2-1,TRBV7-2,ASSLARPSGKQF
TRBJ1-3,TRBV5-4,ASSLGGPFSGNTIY
TRBJ1-2,TRBV7-9,ASSPPAPNYGYT
TRBJ1-5,TRBV4-1,ASSQVGQSNQPQH
TRBJ2-5,TRBV20-1,SATIGDRGRRETQY
TRBJ1-1,TRBV28,ASIGTLNTEAF
TRBJ2-3,TRBV5-5,ASSLGFGGGRTDTQY
TRBJ1-4,TRBV6-2/TRBV6-3,ASARDGEKLF
TRBJ1-4,TRBV30,AWTTGGEKLF
TRBJ1-1,TRBV6-1,ASSRVFDTEAF
TRBJ2-3,TRBV7-2,ASSLKILAGGTDTQY
TRBJ2-3,TRBV12-3/TRBV12-4,ASTVTSGSNTQY
TRBJ2-2,TRBV24-1,ATSDSQTGYTGELF
TRBJ2-1,TRBV11-2,ASSLETSEEQF